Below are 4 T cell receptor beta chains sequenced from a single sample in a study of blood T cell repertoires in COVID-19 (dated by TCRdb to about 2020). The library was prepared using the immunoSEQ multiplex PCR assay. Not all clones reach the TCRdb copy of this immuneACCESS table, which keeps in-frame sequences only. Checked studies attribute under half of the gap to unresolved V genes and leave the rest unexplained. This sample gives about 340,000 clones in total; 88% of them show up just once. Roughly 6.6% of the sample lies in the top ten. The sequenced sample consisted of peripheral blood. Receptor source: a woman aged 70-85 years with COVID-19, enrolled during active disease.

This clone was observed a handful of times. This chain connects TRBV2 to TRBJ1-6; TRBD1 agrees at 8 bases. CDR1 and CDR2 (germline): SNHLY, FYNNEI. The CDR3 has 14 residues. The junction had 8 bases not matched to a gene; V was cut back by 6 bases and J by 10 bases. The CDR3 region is CASSVTGGRSPLHF. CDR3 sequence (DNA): TGTGCCAGCAGCGTTACAGGGGGAAGGTCACCCCTCCACTTT. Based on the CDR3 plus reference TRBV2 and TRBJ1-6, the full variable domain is EPEVTQTPSHQVTQMGQEVILRCVPISNHLYFYWYRQILGQKVEFLVSFYNNEISEKSEIFDDQFSVERPDGSNFTLKIRSTKLEDSAMYFCASSVTGGRSPLHFGNGTRLTVT.

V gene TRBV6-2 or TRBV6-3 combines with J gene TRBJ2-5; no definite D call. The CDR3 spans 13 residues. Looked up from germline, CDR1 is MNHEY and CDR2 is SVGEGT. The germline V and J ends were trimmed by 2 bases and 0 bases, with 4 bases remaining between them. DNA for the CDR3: TGTGCCAGCAGTTACCTTTACCAAGAGACCCAGTACTTC. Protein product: CASSYLYQETQYF.

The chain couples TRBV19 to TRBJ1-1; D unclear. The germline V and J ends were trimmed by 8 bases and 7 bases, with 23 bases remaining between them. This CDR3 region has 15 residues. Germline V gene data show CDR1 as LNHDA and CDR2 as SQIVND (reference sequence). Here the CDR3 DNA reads TGTGCCAGTTTTGACCCAAGGGAGTCTGATAGTGAAGCTTTCTTT. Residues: CASFDPRESDSEAFF.

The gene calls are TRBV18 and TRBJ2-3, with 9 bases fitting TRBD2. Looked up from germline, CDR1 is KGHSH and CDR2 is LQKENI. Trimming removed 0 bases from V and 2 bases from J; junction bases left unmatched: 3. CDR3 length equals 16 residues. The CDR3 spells CASSPPLAGTTDTQYF. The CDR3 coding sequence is TGTGCCAGCTCACCACCCCTAGCGGGGACCACAGATACGCAGTATTTT. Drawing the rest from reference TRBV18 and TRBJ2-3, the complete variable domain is NAGVMQNPRHLVRRRGQEARLRCSPMKGHSHVYWYRQLPEEGLKFMVYLQKENIIDESGMPKERFSAEFPKEGPSILRIQQVVRGDSAAYFCASSPPLAGTTDTQYFGPGTRLTVL.